The clone carrying this TCR beta chain was picked up a small number of times. Its matching antigen is unknown. Each sample's TCRbeta library yielded on average around 41,000 productive templates. TCRdb keeps only in-frame clones here, not all; method: immunoSEQ multiplex PCR. The repertoire includes 1,500 to 2,000 clones, just under 60% of them detected once, and 72% sits in the top ten. The sample belongs to a study of STAT3 mutations in large granular lymphocyte leukemia. Study-level information: Roughly half of the longitudinally sequenced T-LGLL patients carried detectable canonical activating STAT3 mutations. More than half of T-LGLL patients received immunosuppressive therapy. Overall study findings and caveats: At least one immunodominant TCR beta clonotype appeared in every T-cell large granular lymphocyte leukemia patient. No sample exists from the first appearance of each clone.

Germline loops: CDR1 SGHRS, CDR2 YFSETQ. Unmatched junction bases numbered 4, after V lost 0 bases and J lost 8 bases. CDR3 length: 14 residues. The chain recombines TRBV5-1 with TRBJ1-2; 10 bases are shared with TRBD1. This sequence was found in a woman aged 65 to 85 with T-cell large granular lymphocyte leukemia. Some clones in this sample may be carry-over from other donors' samples. Sequencing was carried out using peripheral blood mononuclear cells. The chain's CDR3 is CASSLGDRGRGYTF. As DNA, the CDR3 is TGCGCCAGCAGCTTGGGGGACAGGGGCCGCGGCTACACCTTC.